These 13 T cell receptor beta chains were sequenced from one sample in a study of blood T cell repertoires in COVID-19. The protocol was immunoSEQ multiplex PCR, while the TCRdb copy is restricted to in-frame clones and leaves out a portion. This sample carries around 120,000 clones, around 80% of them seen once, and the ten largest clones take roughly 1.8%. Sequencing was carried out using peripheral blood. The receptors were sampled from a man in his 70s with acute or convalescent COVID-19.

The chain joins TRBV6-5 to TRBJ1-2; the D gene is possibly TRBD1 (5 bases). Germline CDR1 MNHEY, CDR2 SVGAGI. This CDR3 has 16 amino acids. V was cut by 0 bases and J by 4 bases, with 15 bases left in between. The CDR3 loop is CASSYSIGGTFYGYTF. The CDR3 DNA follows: TGTGCCAGCAGTTACTCGATCGGGGGGACCTTCTATGGCTACACCTTC.

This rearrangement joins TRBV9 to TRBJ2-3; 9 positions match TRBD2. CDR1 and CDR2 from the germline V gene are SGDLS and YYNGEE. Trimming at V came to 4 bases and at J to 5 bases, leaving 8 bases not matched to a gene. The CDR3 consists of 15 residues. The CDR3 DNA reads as TGTGCCAGCAGCTCCATGGGCGGGGGGGTAGATACGCAGTATTTT. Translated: CASSSMGGGVDTQYF.

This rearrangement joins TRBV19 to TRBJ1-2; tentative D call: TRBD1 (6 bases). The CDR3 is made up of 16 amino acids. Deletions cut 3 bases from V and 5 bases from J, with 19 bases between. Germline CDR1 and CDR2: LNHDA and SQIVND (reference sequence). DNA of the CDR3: TGTGCCAGTAGTATGATCAGGGGACGCGCTTTGTATGGCTACACCTTC. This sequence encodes CASSMIRGRALYGYTF.

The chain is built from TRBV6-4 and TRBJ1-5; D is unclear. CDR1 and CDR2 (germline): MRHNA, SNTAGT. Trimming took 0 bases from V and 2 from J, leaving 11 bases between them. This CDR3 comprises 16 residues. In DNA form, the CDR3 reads TGTGCCAGCAGTGACTCACCCACCTGGCGCAATCAGCCCCAGCATTTT. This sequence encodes CASSDSPTWRNQPQHF.

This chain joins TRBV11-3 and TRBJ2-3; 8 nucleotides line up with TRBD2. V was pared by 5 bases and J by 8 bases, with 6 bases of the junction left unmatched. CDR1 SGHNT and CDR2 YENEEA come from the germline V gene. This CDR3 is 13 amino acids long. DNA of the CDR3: TGTGCCAGCAGCATTCACGGGGGGGCTACGCAGTATTTT. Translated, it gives CASSIHGGATQYF.

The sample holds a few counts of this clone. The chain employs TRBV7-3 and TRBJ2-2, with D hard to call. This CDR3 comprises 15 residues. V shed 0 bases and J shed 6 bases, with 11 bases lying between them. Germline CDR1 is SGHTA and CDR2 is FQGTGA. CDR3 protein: CASSLTQAAAGELFF. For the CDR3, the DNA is TGTGCCAGCAGCTTAACGCAGGCAGCCGCCGGGGAGCTGTTTTTT. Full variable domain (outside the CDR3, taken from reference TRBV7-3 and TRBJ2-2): GAGVSQTPSNKVTEKGKYVELRCDPISGHTALYWYRQSLGQGPEFLIYFQGTGAADDSGLPNDRFFAVRPEGSVSTLKIQRTERGDSAVYLCASSLTQAAAGELFFGEGSRLTVL.

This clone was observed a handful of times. In nucleotides, the CDR3 is TGTGCCAGTACCTGGACAGGGTACGGTGACACTGAAGCTTTCTTT. It translates to CASTWTGYGDTEAFF. This sequence joins TRBV19 and TRBJ1-1; 8 bases are a match to TRBD1. Germline assignment: CDR1 LNHDA and CDR2 SQIVND (reference sequence). Trimming at V came to 7 bases and at J to 3 bases, leaving 10 bases not matched to a gene. This CDR3 spans 15 amino acids.

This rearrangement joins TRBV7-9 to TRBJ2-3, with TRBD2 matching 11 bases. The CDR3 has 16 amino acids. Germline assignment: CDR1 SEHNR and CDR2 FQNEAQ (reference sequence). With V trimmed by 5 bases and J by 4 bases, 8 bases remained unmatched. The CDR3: CASSPKTSGAADTQYF. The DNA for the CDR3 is TGTGCCAGCAGCCCTAAGACTAGCGGGGCGGCAGATACGCAGTATTTT.

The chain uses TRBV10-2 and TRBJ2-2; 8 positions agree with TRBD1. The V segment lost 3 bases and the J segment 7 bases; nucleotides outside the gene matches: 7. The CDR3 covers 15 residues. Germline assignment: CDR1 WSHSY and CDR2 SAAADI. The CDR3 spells CASSDIQGAYGELFF. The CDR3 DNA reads TGCGCCAGCAGTGATATCCAGGGGGCTTACGGGGAGCTGTTTTTT.

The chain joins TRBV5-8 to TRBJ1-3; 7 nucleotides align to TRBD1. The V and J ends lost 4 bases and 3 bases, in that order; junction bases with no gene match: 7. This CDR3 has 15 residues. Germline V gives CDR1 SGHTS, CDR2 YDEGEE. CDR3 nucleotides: TGTGCCAGCAGCAATGACAGGGTTGGTGGAAACACCATATATTTT. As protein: CASSNDRVGGNTIYF.

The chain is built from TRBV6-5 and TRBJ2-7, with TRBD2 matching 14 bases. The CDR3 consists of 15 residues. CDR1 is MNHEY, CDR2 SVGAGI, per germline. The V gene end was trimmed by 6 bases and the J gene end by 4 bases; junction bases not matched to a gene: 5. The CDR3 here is CASRKGLAGAYEQYF. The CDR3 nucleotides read TGTGCCAGCAGAAAGGGACTAGCGGGGGCTTACGAGCAGTACTTC.

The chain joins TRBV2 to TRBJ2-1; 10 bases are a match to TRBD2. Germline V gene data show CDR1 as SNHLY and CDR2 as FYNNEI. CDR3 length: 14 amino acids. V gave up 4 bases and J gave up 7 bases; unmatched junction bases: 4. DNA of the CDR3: TGTGCCAGCAGTGTAGCGGGGGGACGGAATGAGCAGTTCTTC. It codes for CASSVAGGRNEQFF.

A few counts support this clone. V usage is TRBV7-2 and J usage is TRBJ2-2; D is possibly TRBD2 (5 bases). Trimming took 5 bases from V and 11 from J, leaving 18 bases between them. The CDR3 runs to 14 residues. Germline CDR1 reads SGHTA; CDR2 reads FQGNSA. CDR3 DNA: TGTGCCAGCAGCCCTTCTAGCCTCCCTATAGAGCTGTTTTTT. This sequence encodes CASSPSSLPIELFF. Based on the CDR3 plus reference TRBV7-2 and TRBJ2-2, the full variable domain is GAGVSQSPSNKVTEKGKDVELRCDPISGHTALYWYRQSLGQGLEFLIYFQGNSAPDKSGLPSDRFSAERTGGSVSTLTIQRTQQEDSAVYLCASSPSSLPIELFFGEGSRLTVL.